The TCR beta chain under discussion was sequenced for a study of T cells in Graves' hyperthyroidism and ophthalmopathy. RNA transcripts provided the source from which TCR beta CDR3 regions were amplified. First-round RT-PCR with HTBI primers amplified the TCR CDR3 region. TCRdb itself ran the multiplex PCR reads through MiXCR, one entry per CDR3 protein. The sample includes about 620,000 distinct CDR3 sequences, 15% to 20% seen only once; the top ten take 3.8%. For this clonotype: Its target is not known.

The study's findings and limits: Ophthalmopathy was separated from stable hyperthyroidism by a 13 V-J model.

V was cut by 3 bases and J by 2 bases, with 13 bases left in between. This CDR3 contains 15 residues. Germline V gives CDR1 SNHLY, CDR2 FYNNEI. The chain combines TRBV2 with TRBJ1-1; the D gene is possibly TRBD1 (6 bases). The source material was blood. The receptor's source is a woman in her thirties with Graves' hyperthyroidism. The CDR3 DNA is TGTGCCAGCAGTGAGGGGAGACAGGTTAACACTGAAGCTTTCTTT. This gives the protein CASSEGRQVNTEAFF.